The T cell receptor beta chain described here comes from a study of blood T cell repertoires in COVID-19. Study at large: The analysed material was cDNA or gDNA that came from T cells, B-cell-depleted T cells, or PBMCs.

TCRdb's table, derived via immunoSEQ multiplex PCR, lists solely in-frame clones and lacks some. The table includes some 170,000 clones, over 80% detected once. This CDR3 region has 14 residues. Between the trimmed V and J ends, which lost 5 bases and 3 bases, there was a span of 13 bases. Germline assignment: CDR1 SGHTA and CDR2 FQGNSA. This receptor was obtained from a woman aged 80 or over with active or convalescent COVID-19. The rearrangement joins TRBV7-2 to TRBJ1-2; D uncertain. Sequencing was performed on peripheral blood. CDR3 protein: CASSPGVGYYGYTF. The CDR3, as DNA: TGTGCCAGCAGCCCCGGGGTAGGGTACTATGGCTACACCTTC.